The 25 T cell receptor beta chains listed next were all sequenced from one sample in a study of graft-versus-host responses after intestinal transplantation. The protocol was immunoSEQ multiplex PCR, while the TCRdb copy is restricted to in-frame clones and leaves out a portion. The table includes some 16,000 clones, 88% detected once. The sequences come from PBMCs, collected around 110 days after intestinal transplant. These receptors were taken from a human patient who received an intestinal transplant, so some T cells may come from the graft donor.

Written as DNA, the CDR3 is TGTGCCAGCAGCTTGGGACTAGCGGGGAACAATGAGCAGTTCTTC. Residues: CASSLGLAGNNEQFF. The chain carries TRBV7-2 and TRBJ2-1, with 13 bases identical to TRBD2. V trimming: 3 bases; J trimming: 5 bases; junction bases outside the gene matches: 1. The CDR3 sequence is 15 residues long. The V gene's germline CDR1 is SGHTA and CDR2 FQGNSA.

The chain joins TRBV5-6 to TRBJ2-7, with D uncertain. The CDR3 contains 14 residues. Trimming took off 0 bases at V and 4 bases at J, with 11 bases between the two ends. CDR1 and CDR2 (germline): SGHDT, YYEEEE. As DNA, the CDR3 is TGTGCCAGCAGCTTGGTTGGATCGACATACGAGCAGTACTTC. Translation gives CASSLVGSTYEQYF.

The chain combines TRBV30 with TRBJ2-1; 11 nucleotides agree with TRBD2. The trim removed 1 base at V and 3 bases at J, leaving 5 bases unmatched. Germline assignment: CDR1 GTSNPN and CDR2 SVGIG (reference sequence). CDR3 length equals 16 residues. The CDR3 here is CAWSALTSGSYNEQFF. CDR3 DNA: TGTGCCTGGAGTGCCCTTACTAGCGGGAGCTACAATGAGCAGTTCTTC.

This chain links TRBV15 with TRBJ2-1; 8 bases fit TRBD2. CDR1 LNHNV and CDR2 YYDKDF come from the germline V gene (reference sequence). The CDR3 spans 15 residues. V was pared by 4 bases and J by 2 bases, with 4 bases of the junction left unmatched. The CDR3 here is CATSNGRGPYNEQFF. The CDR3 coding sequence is TGTGCCACCAGCAACGGGAGGGGCCCCTACAATGAGCAGTTCTTC.

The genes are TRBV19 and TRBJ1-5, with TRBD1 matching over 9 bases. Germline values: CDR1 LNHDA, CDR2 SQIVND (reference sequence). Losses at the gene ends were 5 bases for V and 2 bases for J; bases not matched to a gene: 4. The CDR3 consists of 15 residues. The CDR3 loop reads CASSPRDRGNQPQHF. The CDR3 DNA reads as TGTGCCAGTAGTCCCCGGGACAGGGGCAATCAGCCCCAGCATTTT.

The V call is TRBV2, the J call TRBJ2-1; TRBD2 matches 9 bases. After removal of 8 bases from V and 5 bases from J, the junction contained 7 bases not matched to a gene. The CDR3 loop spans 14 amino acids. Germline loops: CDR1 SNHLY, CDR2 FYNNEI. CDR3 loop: CASGSGRRNNEQFF. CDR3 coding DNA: TGTGCCAGCGGTAGCGGGAGAAGAAACAATGAGCAGTTCTTC.

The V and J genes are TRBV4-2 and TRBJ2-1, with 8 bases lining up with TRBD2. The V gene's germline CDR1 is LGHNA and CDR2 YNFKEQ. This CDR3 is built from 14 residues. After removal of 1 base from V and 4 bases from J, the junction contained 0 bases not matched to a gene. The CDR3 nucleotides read TGTGCCAGCAGCCAAGCGGGAGGGTACAATGAGCAGTTCTTC. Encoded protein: CASSQAGGYNEQFF.

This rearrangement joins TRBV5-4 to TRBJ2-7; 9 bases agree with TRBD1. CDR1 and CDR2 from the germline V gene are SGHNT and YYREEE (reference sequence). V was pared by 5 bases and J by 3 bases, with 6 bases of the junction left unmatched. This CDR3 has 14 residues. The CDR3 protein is CASSQDRGSYEQYF. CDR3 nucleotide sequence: TGTGCCAGCAGTCAGGACAGGGGAAGCTACGAGCAGTACTTC. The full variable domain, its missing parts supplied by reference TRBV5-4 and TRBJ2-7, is ETGVTQSPTHLIKTRGQQVTLRCSSQSGHNTVSWYQQALGQGPQFIFQYYREEENGRGNFPPRFSGLQFPNYSSELNVNALELDDSALYLCASSQDRGSYEQYFGPGTRLTVT.

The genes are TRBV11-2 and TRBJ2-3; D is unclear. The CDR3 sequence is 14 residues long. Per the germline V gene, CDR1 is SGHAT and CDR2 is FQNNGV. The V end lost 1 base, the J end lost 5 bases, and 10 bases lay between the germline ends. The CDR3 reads CASSLVPRRDTQYF. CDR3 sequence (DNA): TGTGCCAGCAGCTTAGTTCCCAGGAGAGATACGCAGTATTTT.

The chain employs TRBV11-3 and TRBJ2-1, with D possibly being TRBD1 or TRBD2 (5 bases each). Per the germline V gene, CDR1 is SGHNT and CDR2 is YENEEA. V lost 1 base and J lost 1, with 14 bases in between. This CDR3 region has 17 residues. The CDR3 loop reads CASSLGDPWGSYNEQFF. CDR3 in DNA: TGTGCCAGCAGCTTAGGAGACCCCTGGGGGTCCTACAATGAGCAGTTCTTC.

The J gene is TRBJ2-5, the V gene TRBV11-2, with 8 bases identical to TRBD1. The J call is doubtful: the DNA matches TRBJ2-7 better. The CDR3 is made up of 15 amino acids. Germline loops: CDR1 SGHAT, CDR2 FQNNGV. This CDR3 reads CASSSSDRGDHEQYF. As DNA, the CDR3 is TGTGCCAGCAGCTCCAGTGACAGGGGTGACCACGAGCAGTACTTC.

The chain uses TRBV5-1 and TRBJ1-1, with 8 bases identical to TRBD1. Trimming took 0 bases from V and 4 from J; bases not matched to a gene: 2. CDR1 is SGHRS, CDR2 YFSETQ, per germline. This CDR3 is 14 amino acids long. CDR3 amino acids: CASSLVTGVTEAFF. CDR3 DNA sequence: TGCGCCAGCAGCTTGGTGACAGGGGTCACTGAAGCTTTCTTT. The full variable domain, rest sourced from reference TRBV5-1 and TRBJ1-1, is KAGVTQTPRYLIKTRGQQVTLSCSPISGHRSVSWYQQTPGQGLQFLFEYFSETQRNKGNFPGRFSGRQFSNSRSEMNVSTLELGDSALYLCASSLVTGVTEAFFGQGTRLTVV.

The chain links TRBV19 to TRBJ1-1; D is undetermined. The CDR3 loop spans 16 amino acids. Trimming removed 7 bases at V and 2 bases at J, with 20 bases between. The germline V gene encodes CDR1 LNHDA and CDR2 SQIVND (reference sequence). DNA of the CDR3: TGTGCCAGTAAAGGCCCTGCCCCACCTTCCAACACTGAAGCTTTCTTT. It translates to CASKGPAPPSNTEAFF.

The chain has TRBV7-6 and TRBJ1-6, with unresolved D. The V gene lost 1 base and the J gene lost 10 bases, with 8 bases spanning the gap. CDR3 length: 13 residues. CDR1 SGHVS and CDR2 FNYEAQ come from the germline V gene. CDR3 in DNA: TGTGCCAGCAGCTTAGTCCGTTCGTCACCCCTCCACTTT. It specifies CASSLVRSSPLHF.

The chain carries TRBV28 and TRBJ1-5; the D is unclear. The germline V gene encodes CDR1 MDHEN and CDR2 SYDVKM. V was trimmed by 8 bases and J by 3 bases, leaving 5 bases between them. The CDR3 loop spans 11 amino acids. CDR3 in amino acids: CASGDNQPQHF. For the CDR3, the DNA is TGTGCCAGCGGGGACAATCAGCCCCAGCATTTT.

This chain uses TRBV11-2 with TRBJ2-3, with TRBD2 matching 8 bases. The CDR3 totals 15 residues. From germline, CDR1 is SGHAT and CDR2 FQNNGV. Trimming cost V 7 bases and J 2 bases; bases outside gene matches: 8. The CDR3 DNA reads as TGTGCCAGCAACCCGCCGGGACTAGTCACAGATACGCAGTATTTT. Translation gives CASNPPGLVTDTQYF.

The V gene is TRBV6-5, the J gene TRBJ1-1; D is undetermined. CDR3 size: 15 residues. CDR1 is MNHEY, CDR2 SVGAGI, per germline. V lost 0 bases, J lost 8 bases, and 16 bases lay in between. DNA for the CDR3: TGTGCCAGCAGTTACTCGGAGGCCAAACTAGGCGAAGCTTTCTTT. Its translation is CASSYSEAKLGEAFF.

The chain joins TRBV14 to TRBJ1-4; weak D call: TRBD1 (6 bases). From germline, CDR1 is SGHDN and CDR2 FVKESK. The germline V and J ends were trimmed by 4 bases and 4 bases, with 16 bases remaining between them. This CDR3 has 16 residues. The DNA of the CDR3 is TGTGCCAGCAGCCTTACGACAGGCCCAGTTAATGAAAAACTGTTTTTT. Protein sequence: CASSLTTGPVNEKLFF.

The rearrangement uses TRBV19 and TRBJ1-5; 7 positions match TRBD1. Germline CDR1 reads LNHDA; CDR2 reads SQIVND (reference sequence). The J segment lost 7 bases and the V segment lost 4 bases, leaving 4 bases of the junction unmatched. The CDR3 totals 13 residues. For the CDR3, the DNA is TGTGCCAGTAGTACTGACAGGGTACAGCCCCAGCATTTT. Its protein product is CASSTDRVQPQHF.

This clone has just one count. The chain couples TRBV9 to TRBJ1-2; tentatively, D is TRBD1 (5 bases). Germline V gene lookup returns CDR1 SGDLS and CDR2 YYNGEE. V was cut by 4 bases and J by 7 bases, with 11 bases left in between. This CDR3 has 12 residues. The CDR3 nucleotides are TGTGCCAGCAGCCGCCAGGGAGGTGGCTACACCTTC. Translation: CASSRQGGGYTF.

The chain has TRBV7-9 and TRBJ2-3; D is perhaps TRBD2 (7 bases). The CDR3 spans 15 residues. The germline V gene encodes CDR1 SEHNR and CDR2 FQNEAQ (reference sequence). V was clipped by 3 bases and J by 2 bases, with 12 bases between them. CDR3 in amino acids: CASSFDGGPTDTQYF. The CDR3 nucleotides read TGTGCCAGCAGCTTCGACGGGGGGCCCACAGATACGCAGTATTTT.

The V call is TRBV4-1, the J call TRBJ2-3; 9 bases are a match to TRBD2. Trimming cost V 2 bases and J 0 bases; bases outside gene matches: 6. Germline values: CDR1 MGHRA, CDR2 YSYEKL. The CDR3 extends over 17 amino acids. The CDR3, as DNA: TGCGCCAGCAGCCAAAAGACTAGCGGATACAGCACAGATACGCAGTATTTT. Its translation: CASSQKTSGYSTDTQYF.

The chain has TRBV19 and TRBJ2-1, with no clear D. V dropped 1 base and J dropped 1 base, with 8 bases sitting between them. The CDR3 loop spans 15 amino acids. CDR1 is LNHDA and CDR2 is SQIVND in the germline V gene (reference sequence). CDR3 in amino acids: CASSIGVWSYNEQFF. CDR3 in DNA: TGTGCCAGTAGTATAGGGGTATGGTCCTACAATGAGCAGTTCTTC. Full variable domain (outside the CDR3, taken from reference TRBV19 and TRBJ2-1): DGGITQSPKYLFRKEGQNVTLSCEQNLNHDAMYWYRQDPGQGLRLIYYSQIVNDFQKGDIAEGYSVSREKKESFPLTVTSAQKNPTAFYLCASSIGVWSYNEQFFGPGTRLTVL.

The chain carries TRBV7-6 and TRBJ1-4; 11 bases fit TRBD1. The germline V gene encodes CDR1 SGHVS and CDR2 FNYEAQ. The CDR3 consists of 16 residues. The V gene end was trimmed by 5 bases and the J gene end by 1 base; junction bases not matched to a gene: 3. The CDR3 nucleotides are TGTGCCAGCAGCCAGGGACAGGGGGGAACTAATGAAAAACTGTTTTTT. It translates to CASSQGQGGTNEKLFF.

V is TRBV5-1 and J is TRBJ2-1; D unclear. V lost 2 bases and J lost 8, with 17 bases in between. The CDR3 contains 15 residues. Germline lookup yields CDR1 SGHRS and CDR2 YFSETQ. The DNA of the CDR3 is TGCGCCAGCAGCTTTTACCTTCCATCTCTCGATGAGCAGTTCTTC. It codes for CASSFYLPSLDEQFF.